This T cell receptor (beta chain) originates from a study of shared clonotypes between healthy human individuals. Sequencing was performed with immunoSEQ multiplex PCR; in TCRdb, only in-frame clones are kept and a portion is missing. The repertoire has about 680,000 clones, over 65% of them found once; the top ten carry less than 2%. The donors were adults (healthy and HIV-negative) with no recent acute infections or vaccinations. Naive CD45RA+ and memory CD45RA-negative subsets were split from CD4+ cells. This clone came up a few times. The antigen remains undetermined. Regarding the study as a whole: The study's rarefaction showed incomplete sorted-subset sequencing despite large depth. Relative to their counterparts shared across all four donors, non-shared clonotypes exhibited diminished generation probabilities.

Germline CDR1 MNHNY, CDR2 SVGAGI (reference sequence). Trimming left V 8 bases short and J 12 bases short, with 22 bases between. CDR3 size: 13 residues. The rearrangement links TRBV6-6 to TRBJ2-5; tentatively, D is TRBD1 (5 bases). This sequence originates from a woman in her twenties or thirties in good health. Sequencing was carried out using memory CD4+ T cells sorted from blood. Subset: CD45RA-negative fraction. CDR3 coding DNA: TGTGCCAGCGTGGAAGGACAAACCCAGGCCGAGTACTTC. This gives the protein CASVEGQTQAEYF.